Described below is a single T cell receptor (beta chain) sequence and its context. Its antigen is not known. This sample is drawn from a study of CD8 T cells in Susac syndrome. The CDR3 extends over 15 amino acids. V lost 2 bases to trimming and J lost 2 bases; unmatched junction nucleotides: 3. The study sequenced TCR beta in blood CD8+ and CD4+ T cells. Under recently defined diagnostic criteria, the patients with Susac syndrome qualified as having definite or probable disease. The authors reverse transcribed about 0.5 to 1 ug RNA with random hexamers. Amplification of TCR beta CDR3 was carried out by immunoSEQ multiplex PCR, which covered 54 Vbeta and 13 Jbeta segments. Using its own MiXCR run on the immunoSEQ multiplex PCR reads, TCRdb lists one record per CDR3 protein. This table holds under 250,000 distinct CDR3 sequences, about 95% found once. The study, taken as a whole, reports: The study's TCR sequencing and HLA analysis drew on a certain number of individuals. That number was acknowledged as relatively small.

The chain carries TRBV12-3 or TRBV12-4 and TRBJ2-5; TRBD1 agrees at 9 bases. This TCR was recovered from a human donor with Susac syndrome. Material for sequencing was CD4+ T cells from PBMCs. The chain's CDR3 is CASSLSGTGQETQYF. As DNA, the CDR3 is TGTGCCAGCAGTTTATCCGGGACAGGGCAAGAGACCCAGTACTTC.